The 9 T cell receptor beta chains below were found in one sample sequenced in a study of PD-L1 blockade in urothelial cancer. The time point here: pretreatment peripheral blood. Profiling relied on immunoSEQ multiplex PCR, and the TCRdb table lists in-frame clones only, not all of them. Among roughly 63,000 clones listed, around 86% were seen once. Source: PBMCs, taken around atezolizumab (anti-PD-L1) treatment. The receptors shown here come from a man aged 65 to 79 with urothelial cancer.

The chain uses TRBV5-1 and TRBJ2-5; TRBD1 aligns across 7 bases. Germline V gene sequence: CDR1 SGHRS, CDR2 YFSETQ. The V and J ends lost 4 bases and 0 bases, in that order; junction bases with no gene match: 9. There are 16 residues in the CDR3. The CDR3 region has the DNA TGCGCCAGCAGCCTGACCGGGACAGCGAACCAAGAGACCCAGTACTTC. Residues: CASSLTGTANQETQYF.

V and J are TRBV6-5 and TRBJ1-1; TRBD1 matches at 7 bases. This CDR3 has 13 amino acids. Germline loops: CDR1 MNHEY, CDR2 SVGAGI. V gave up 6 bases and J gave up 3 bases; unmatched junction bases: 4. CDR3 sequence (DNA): TGTGCCAGCAGCCGGGACAGCTACACTGAAGCTTTCTTT. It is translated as CASSRDSYTEAFF.

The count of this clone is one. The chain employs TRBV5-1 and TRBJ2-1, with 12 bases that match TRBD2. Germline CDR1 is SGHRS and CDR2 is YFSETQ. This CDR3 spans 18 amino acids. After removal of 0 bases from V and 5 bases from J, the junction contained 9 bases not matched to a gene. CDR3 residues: CASSLVASGRAWNNEQFF. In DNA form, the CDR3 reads TGCGCCAGCAGCTTGGTTGCTAGCGGGAGGGCCTGGAACAATGAGCAGTTCTTC.

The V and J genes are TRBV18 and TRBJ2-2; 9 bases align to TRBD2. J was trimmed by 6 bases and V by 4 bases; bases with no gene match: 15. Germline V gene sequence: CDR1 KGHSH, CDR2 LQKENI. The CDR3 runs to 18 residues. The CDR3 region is CASSRKASAGGFPGELFF. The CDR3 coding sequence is TGTGCCAGCTCACGAAAAGCGTCAGCGGGAGGTTTTCCCGGGGAGCTGTTTTTT.

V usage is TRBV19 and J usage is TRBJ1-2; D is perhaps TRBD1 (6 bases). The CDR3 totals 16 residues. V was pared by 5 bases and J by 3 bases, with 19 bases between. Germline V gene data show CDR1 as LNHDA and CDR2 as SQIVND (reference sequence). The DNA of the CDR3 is TGTGCCAGTAGTTTCGTCGGACAGCGAGGAGACTATGGCTACACCTTC. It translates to CASSFVGQRGDYGYTF.

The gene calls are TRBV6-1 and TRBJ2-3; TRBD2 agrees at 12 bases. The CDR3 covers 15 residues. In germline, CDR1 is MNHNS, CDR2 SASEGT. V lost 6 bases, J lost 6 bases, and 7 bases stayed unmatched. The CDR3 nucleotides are TGTGCCAGCAGGGTCCCCGGGACTAGCGGGGATACGCAGTATTTT. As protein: CASRVPGTSGDTQYF.

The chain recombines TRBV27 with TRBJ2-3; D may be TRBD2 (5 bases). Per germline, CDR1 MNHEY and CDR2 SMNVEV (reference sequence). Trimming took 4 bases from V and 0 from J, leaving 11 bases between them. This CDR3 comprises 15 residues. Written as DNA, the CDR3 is TGTGCCAGCAGTTGGGGAGCGTCTAGCACAGATACGCAGTATTTT. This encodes CASSWGASSTDTQYF.

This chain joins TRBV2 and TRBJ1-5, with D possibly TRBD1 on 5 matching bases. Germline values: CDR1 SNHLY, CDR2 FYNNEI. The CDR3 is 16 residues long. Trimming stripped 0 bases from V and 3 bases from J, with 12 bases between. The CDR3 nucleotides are TGTGCCAGCAGTGAAGCGCCGGGGGTATCCAATCAGCCCCAGCATTTT. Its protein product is CASSEAPGVSNQPQHF.

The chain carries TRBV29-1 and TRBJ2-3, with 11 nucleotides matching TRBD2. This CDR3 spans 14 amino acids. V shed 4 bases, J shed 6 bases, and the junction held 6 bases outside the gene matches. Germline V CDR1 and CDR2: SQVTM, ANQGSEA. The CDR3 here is CSVATSGSRDTQYF. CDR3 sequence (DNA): TGCAGCGTTGCCACTAGCGGGAGTCGTGATACGCAGTATTTT.